This TCR beta chain was recovered during a study of blood T cell repertoires in COVID-19. Overall study: Sources were T cells, B-cell-depleted T cells, or PBMCs; the material itself was cDNA or gDNA.

V was trimmed by 1 base and J by 3 bases, leaving 15 bases between them. The germline CDR1 and CDR2 sequences are MGHDK and SYGVNS. CDR3 length: 16 amino acids. Authors' analysis steps: Estimates of nucleated cell counts were drawn from the amplification of reference gene primers. The table came from immunoSEQ multiplex PCR; TCRdb's copy has only in-frame clones and leaves some out. V and J calls and clone size are as listed in that table; D and trimming were resolved from the DNA. Of 300,000 to 350,000 clones in the sample, 80% to 90% were seen once. The TCR sequence derives from a man aged 30-40 years with COVID-19, enrolled during active disease. The material sequenced was peripheral blood. The V and J genes are TRBV25-1 and TRBJ1-2; D is ambiguous. CDR3 in amino acids: CASSELGSLQHYGYTF. The CDR3 bases are TGTGCCAGCAGTGAATTAGGATCTTTACAGCACTATGGCTACACCTTC.